This is a list of T cell receptor beta chains from one sample in a study of vaccination and CD4 T cells after COVID-19. TCRdb processed the PCR reads anew with MiXCR; each CDR3 protein has one entry. The table has thousands of distinct CDR3 sequences, approximately 35% seen once. Their antigens remain unidentified. What was sequenced was CD4+ T cells from blood, cultured in vitro. The receptor set was obtained from a human donor in good health. CDR3s include the opening cysteine and the closing phenylalanine or tryptophan. A D gene is named only where the DNA matches it firmly. For some rows the clone size is stated as once, few or many, or as a class when expanded; others skip it.

v_call	cdr3_length	clone_size	d_call	j_call	cdr3_nt	cdr3_aa
TRBV5-4	14	few	TRBD1	TRBJ1-1	TGTGCCAGCAGCTCGACAGGGGGTCGCACTGAAGCTTTCTTT	CASSSTGGRTEAFF
TRBV10-3	17	-	-	TRBJ2-4	TGTGCCATCAGTGAGTCGGGGTCCAGCTTTAGGGGGAACATTCAGTACTTC	CAISESGSSFRGNIQYF
TRBV6-1	15	few	TRBD1	TRBJ1-5	TGTGCCAGCAGACGGGACAGTCTTAGCAATCAGCCCCAGCATTTT	CASRRDSLSNQPQHF
TRBV28	13	-	-	TRBJ2-1	TGTGCCAGCCAGGCCCTTTCCTACAATGAGCAGTTCTTC	CASQALSYNEQFF
TRBV6-2/TRBV6-3	15	few	-	TRBJ2-2	TGTGCCAGCAGCCCCCTTAGGAGGAACACCGGGGAGCTGTTTTTT	CASSPLRRNTGELFF
TRBV27	18	few	TRBD1	TRBJ1-5	TGTGCCAGCAGCCGGGGGACAGTAAGAGTCCATAGCAATCAGCCCCAGCATTTT	CASSRGTVRVHSNQPQHF
TRBV28	14	-	-	TRBJ2-7	TGTGTCAGCAGTTTCGCAGGGACCACCTACGAGCAGTACTTC	CVSSFAGTTYEQYF
TRBV6-1	15	-	TRBD1	TRBJ2-1	TGTGCCAGCAGCCCGGGGGACAGGGTTTACAATGAGCAGTTCTTC	CASSPGDRVYNEQFF
TRBV27	15	few	TRBD1	TRBJ1-6	TGTGCCAGCAGTCCATTGGGACAGGGGGATTCACCCCTCCACTTT	CASSPLGQGDSPLHF
TRBV11-2	12	-	-	TRBJ1-1	TGTGCCAGCAGCTTAGTCTTCAGTGAAGCTTTCTTT	CASSLVFSEAFF
TRBV7-9	12	-	-	TRBJ1-4	TGTGCCAGCAGCTTAGGGCCGCGAAAACTGTTTTTT	CASSLGPRKLFF
TRBV20-1	13	few	TRBD2	TRBJ2-7	TGCAGTGCCGCCTCGCCTAGCGGCTACGAGCAGTACTTC	CSAASPSGYEQYF
TRBV7-2	15	-	TRBD2	TRBJ2-1	TGTGCCAGCACCCTTAGCGGGAGGGCCGGTAATGAGCAGTTCTTC	CASTLSGRAGNEQFF
TRBV6-2/TRBV6-3	13	-	-	TRBJ2-7	TGTGCCAGCAGTTACCGGGACACCTACGAGCAGTACTTC	CASSYRDTYEQYF
TRBV7-9	16	-	TRBD2	TRBJ2-4	TGTGCCAGCAGCTCAACTAGCGGGATGGCCAAAAACATTCAGTACTTC	CASSSTSGMAKNIQYF
TRBV6-1	16	few	TRBD2	TRBJ2-2	TGTGCCAGCATAGGACTAGCGGGAGTGAACACCGGGGAGCTGTTTTTT	CASIGLAGVNTGELFF
TRBV5-6	14	-	-	TRBJ2-2	TGTGCCAGCAGCTTCGAGCGTAGCACCGGGGAGCTGTTTTTT	CASSFERSTGELFF
TRBV27	14	few	-	TRBJ1-2	TGTGCCAGCAGTTTGAGCAGTCCTAACTATGGCTACACCTTC	CASSLSSPNYGYTF
TRBV15	15	-	TRBD2	TRBJ2-2	TGTGCCACCAGCCCGGGGACTAGCAGTACCGGGGAGCTGTTTTTT	CATSPGTSSTGELFF
TRBV20-1	15	medium-sized	-	TRBJ1-2	TGCAGTGCTAGAGATCTCGACAGGTCCTCCTATGGCTACACCTTC	CSARDLDRSSYGYTF
TRBV7-2	15	few	TRBD2	TRBJ2-3	TGTGCCAGCAGCCAGCGGGAGGGGAGCACAGATACGCAGTATTTT	CASSQREGSTDTQYF
TRBV5-1	16	-	TRBD1	TRBJ2-3	TGCGCCAGCAGCTTAGTCCCGGGACAGAGAACAGATACGCAGTATTTT	CASSLVPGQRTDTQYF
TRBV6-5	15	-	-	TRBJ2-3	TGTGCCAGCAGTTACGATGGAACTAGCACAGATACGCAGTATTTT	CASSYDGTSTDTQYF
TRBV6-2/TRBV6-3	15	-	TRBD2	TRBJ2-3	TGTGCCAGCAGCAGACTAGCGGGACGCACAGATACGCAGTATTTT	CASSRLAGRTDTQYF
TRBV10-3	16	few	TRBD1	TRBJ2-2	TGTGCCATCAGTGGGGACAGGGGGCGGCCCACCGGGGAGCTGTTTTTT	CAISGDRGRPTGELFF
TRBV7-2	15	few	-	TRBJ1-2	TGTGCCAGCAGCTTAGGCCAAGGGGGGGCCTATGGCTACACCTTC	CASSLGQGGAYGYTF
TRBV25-1	15	few	TRBD1	TRBJ1-5	TGTGCCAGCAGTGATCATGGACAGGGCAATCAGCCCCAGCATTTT	CASSDHGQGNQPQHF
TRBV6-2/TRBV6-3	16	few	-	TRBJ2-7	TGTGCCAGCAGTTACCGGCCATCGACGGGGGCTTACGAGCAGTACTTC	CASSYRPSTGAYEQYF
TRBV5-4	14	few	-	TRBJ2-3	TGTGCCAGCAGCTTGGGGGGGTCGGCAGATACGCAGTATTTT	CASSLGGSADTQYF
TRBV29-1	13	few	TRBD1	TRBJ1-3	TGCAGCGCTACCGGGACAGGAAAGTACACCATATATTTT	CSATGTGKYTIYF
TRBV12-3/TRBV12-4	13	-	TRBD1	TRBJ1-2	TGTGCCAGCAGTGCGGACAGGGGCTATGGCTACACCTTC	CASSADRGYGYTF
TRBV10-3	13	-	TRBD1	TRBJ2-1	TGTGCCACCCGACAGGGTCCTCCCAATGAGCAGTTCTTC	CATRQGPPNEQFF
TRBV24-1	17	-	TRBD2	TRBJ2-2	TGTGCCACCAGTGATTTAACTAGCGGATTCCTCACCGGGGAGCTGTTTTTT	CATSDLTSGFLTGELFF